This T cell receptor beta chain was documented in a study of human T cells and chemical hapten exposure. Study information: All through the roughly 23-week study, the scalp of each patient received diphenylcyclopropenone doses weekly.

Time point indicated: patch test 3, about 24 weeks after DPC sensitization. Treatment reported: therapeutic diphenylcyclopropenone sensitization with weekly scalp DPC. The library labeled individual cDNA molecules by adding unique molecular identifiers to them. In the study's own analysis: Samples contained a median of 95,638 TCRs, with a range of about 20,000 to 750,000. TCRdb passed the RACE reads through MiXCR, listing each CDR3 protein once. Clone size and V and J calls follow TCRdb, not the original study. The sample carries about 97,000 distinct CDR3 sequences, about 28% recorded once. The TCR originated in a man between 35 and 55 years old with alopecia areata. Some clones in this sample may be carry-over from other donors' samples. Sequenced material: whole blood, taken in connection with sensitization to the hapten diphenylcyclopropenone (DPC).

The CDR3 nucleotides are TGTGCCAGCAGTTTAGCGGATCTTGTTCGGAACACTGAAGCTTTCTTT. This gives the protein CASSLADLVRNTEAFF. This chain connects TRBV12-3 or TRBV12-4 to TRBJ1-1; D gene ambiguous. The CDR3 sequence is 16 residues long. The ends were cut back, 0 bases at V and 1 base at J, with 12 bases in the middle.